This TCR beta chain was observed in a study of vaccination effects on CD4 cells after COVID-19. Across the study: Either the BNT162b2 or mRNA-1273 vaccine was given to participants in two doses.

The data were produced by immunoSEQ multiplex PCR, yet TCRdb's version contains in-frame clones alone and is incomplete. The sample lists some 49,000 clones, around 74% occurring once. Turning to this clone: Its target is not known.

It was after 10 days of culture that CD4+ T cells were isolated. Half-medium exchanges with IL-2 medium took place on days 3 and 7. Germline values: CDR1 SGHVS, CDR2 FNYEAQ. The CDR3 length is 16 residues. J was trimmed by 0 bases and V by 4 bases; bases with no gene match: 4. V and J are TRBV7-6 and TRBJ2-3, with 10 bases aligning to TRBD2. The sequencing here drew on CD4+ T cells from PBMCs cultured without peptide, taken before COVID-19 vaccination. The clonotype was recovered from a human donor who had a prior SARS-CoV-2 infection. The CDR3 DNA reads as TGTGCCAGCAGCTCCGGGACTAGCGTAAGCACAGATACGCAGTATTTT. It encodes CASSSGTSVSTDTQYF. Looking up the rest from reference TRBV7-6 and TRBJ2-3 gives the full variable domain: GAGVSQSPRYKVTKRGQDVALRCDPISGHVSLYWYRQALGQGPEFLTYFNYEAQQDKSGLPNDRFSAERPEGSISTLTIQRTEQRDSAMYRCASSSGTSVSTDTQYFGPGTRLTVL.